This entry lists 17 T cell receptor beta chains sequenced from one sample in a study of blood T cell repertoires in COVID-19. Profiling relied on immunoSEQ multiplex PCR, and the TCRdb table lists in-frame clones only, not all of them. This sample has tens of thousands of clones, with around 81% found just once. Sequenced sample: peripheral blood. These TCRs come from a human donor in a cohort sampled during active COVID-19.

This clone was seen a handful of times. The gene calls are TRBV3-1 (or the pseudogene TRBV3-2) and TRBJ2-2, with a tentative D call TRBD2 (5 bases). Germline V gene lookup returns CDR1 LGHDT and CDR2 YNNKEL (reference sequence). The CDR3 sequence is 17 residues long. Trimming stripped 2 bases from V and 3 bases from J, with 16 bases between. CDR3 amino acids: CASSQMAGGLHTGELFF. The CDR3 nucleotides read TGTGCCAGCAGCCAAATGGCAGGCGGACTCCACACCGGGGAGCTGTTTTTT.

This chain connects TRBV28 to TRBJ2-7; D may be TRBD1 (6 bases). Looked up from germline, CDR1 is MDHEN and CDR2 is SYDVKM. Trimming shortened V by 3 bases and J by 1 base, and 13 bases separated the two germline ends. CDR3 length: 15 residues. Here the CDR3 DNA reads TGTGCCAGCAGTTTGTACGCAACAGGGTCCTACGAGCAGTACTTC. Translated: CASSLYATGSYEQYF.

The chain recombines TRBV7-7 with TRBJ2-5; maybe TRBD1 (6 bases). Trimming shortened V by 1 base and J by 4 bases, and 13 bases separated the two germline ends. The CDR3 has 15 amino acids. Germline CDR1 and CDR2: SSHAT and FNYEAQ (reference sequence). The CDR3 sequence: CASSLGQGLAETQYF. Written as DNA, the CDR3 is TGTGCCAGCAGCTTAGGCCAGGGGCTGGCAGAGACCCAGTACTTC. Looking up the rest from reference TRBV7-7 and TRBJ2-5 gives the full variable domain: GAGVSQSPRYKVTKRGQDVTLRCDPISSHATLYWYQQALGQGPEFLTYFNYEAQPDKSGLPSDRFSAERPEGSISTLTIQRTEQRDSAMYRCASSLGQGLAETQYFGPGTRLLVL.

The rearrangement joins TRBV24-1 to TRBJ2-1; the match to TRBD1 covers 8 bases. There are 17 residues in the CDR3. Germline CDR1 KGHDR, CDR2 SFDVKD. V trimming: 4 bases; J trimming: 1 base; junction bases outside the gene matches: 8. The DNA for the CDR3 is TGTGCCACCAGTGACCTACAGGGGGAAATTTCCTACAATGAGCAGTTCTTC. The encoded protein is CATSDLQGEISYNEQFF.

This clone was found a few times. The chain combines TRBV7-2 with TRBJ1-2; D possibly corresponds to TRBD1 (6 bases). The CDR3 is 14 amino acids. Trimming removed 4 bases at V and 4 bases at J, with 13 bases between. Germline loops: CDR1 SGHTA, CDR2 FQGNSA. CDR3 DNA sequence: TGTGCCAGCAGCTCGCGCGTAGGGGGCTATGGCTACACCTTC. This encodes CASSSRVGGYGYTF. The complete variable domain, with remaining parts taken from reference TRBV7-2 and TRBJ1-2, reads GAGVSQSPSNKVTEKGKDVELRCDPISGHTALYWYRQSLGQGLEFLIYFQGNSAPDKSGLPSDRFSAERTGGSVSTLTIQRTQQEDSAVYLCASSSRVGGYGYTFGSGTRLTVV.

This clone was detected only once. The chain combines TRBV19 with TRBJ2-3; 7 bases align to TRBD1. The CDR3 sequence is 15 residues long. From germline, CDR1 is LNHDA and CDR2 SQIVND (reference sequence). V trimming: 6 bases; J trimming: 0 bases; junction bases outside the gene matches: 6. This CDR3 is CASRGQFSSTDTQYF. The CDR3 DNA reads TGTGCCAGTAGGGGACAGTTCAGTAGCACAGATACGCAGTATTTT.

The rearrangement joins TRBV9 to TRBJ2-1, with 7 bases fitting TRBD2. Germline values: CDR1 SGDLS, CDR2 YYNGEE. V lost 4 bases and J lost 9; bases outside the gene matches: 10. This CDR3 spans 14 amino acids. The CDR3 sequence is CASSIGTTPGEQFF. The DNA of the CDR3 is TGTGCCAGCAGCATCGGGACTACGCCAGGTGAGCAGTTCTTC. Full variable domain (missing parts from reference TRBV9 and TRBJ2-1): DSGVTQTPKHLITATGQRVTLRCSPRSGDLSVYWYQQSLDQGLQFLIQYYNGEERAKGNILERFSAQQFPDLHSELNLSSLELGDSALYFCASSIGTTPGEQFFGPGTRLTVL.

This clone was found once. The chain uses TRBV2 and TRBJ2-3; 9 bases are a match to TRBD2. The CDR3 contains 15 residues. J lost 1 base, V lost 6 bases, and 5 bases had no gene match. Germline values: CDR1 SNHLY, CDR2 FYNNEI. CDR3 sequence reads: CASRTKREGTDTQYF. For the CDR3, the DNA is TGTGCCAGCAGGACCAAGCGGGAGGGCACAGATACGCAGTATTTT.

This chain connects TRBV7-9 to TRBJ2-5, with 8 bases that match TRBD1. The CDR3 covers 14 residues. Germline CDR1 is SEHNR and CDR2 is FQNEAQ (reference sequence). After removal of 5 bases from V and 5 bases from J, the junction contained 7 bases not matched to a gene. The CDR3 protein is CASSGRQGMETQYF. The CDR3 DNA reads as TGTGCCAGCAGCGGGAGACAGGGGATGGAGACCCAGTACTTC.

The gene calls are TRBV24-1 and TRBJ2-7; 8 nucleotides line up with TRBD1. The CDR3 length is 12 residues. The V gene end was trimmed by 12 bases and the J gene end by 2 bases; junction bases not matched to a gene: 5. Germline V gene sequence: CDR1 KGHDR, CDR2 SFDVKD. The CDR3 here is CAAPGQAYEQYF. DNA for the CDR3: TGTGCCGCACCGGGACAGGCCTACGAGCAGTACTTC.

A few counts support this clone. The chain employs TRBV5-1 and TRBJ2-3; 9 positions agree with TRBD1. V shed 3 bases, J shed 0 bases, and the junction held 5 bases outside the gene matches. CDR1 is SGHRS, CDR2 YFSETQ, per germline. CDR3 length: 16 amino acids. CDR3 region: CASSSLTGGSTDTQYF. CDR3 sequence (DNA): TGCGCCAGCAGCTCCCTGACAGGGGGAAGCACAGATACGCAGTATTTT.

The chain carries TRBV5-6 and TRBJ1-5; possibly TRBD1 for D (5 bases). The CDR3 sequence is 16 residues long. The V end was cut by 0 bases, the J end by 3 bases, with 13 bases between. CDR1 and CDR2 (germline): SGHDT, YYEEEE. Here the CDR3 DNA reads TGTGCCAGCAGCTTGGGAGTTGGGGGGGACAATCAGCCCCAGCATTTT. The encoded protein is CASSLGVGGDNQPQHF.

The chain joins TRBV24-1 to TRBJ2-5, with 9 bases lining up with TRBD1. Germline loops: CDR1 KGHDR, CDR2 SFDVKD. The V and J ends lost 1 base and 4 bases, in that order; junction bases with no gene match: 9. The CDR3 has 17 residues. The CDR3 sequence is CATSDLGNRGQRETQYF. DNA of the CDR3: TGTGCCACCAGTGATTTAGGAAACAGGGGGCAGAGAGAGACCCAGTACTTC.

This CDR3 is CAWTPRDSYGYTF. The CDR3 DNA sequence: TGTGCCTGGACACCGCGGGACAGCTATGGCTACACCTTC. This chain connects TRBV30 to TRBJ1-2; 7 bases fit TRBD1. CDR1 and CDR2 from the germline V gene are GTSNPN and SVGIG (reference sequence). The length of the CDR3 is 13 residues. The V segment lost 4 bases and the J segment 4 bases; nucleotides outside the gene matches: 6.

The chain links TRBV27 to TRBJ1-1; D may be TRBD1 (6 bases). CDR3 length: 14 residues. V was clipped by 5 bases and J by 2 bases, with 12 bases between them. CDR1 MNHEY and CDR2 SMNVEV come from the germline V gene (reference sequence). The CDR3 region is CASSINRVNTEAFF. The CDR3, as DNA: TGTGCCAGCAGTATTAACAGGGTAAACACTGAAGCTTTCTTT.

This clone was counted a single time. The chain combines TRBV5-5 with TRBJ2-7, with 11 bases matching TRBD1. CDR1 is SGHKS, CDR2 YYEKEE, per germline (reference sequence). Trimming removed 4 bases from V and 7 bases from J; junction bases left unmatched: 13. There are 16 residues in the CDR3. The CDR3 nucleotides read TGTGCCAGCAGCGCTCTTCCCGGGACAGGGGGTGAAGAGCAGTACTTC. Protein: CASSALPGTGGEEQYF.

The chain has TRBV7-6 and TRBJ1-3; D is unresolved. The CDR3 sequence is 12 residues long. V lost 2 bases to trimming and J lost 8 bases, with 7 bases between them. The V gene's germline CDR1 is SGHVS and CDR2 FNYEAQ. The chain's CDR3 is CASSLFRDTIYF. DNA for the CDR3: TGTGCCAGCAGCTTATTCCGCGACACCATATATTTT.